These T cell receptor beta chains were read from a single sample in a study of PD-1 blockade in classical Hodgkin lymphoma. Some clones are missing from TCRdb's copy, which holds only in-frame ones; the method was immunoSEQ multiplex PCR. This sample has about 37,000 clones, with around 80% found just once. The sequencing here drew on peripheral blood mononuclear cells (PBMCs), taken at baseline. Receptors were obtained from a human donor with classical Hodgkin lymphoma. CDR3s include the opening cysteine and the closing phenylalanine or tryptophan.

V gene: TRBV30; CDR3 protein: CAWKTGILSNSPLHF
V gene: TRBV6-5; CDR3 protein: CASRPTSGLDQPQHF
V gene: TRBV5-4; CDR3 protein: CASSTPETRGYEQYF
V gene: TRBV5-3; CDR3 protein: CARSPSYSGNTIYF
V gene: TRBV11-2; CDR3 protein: CASSPRLSSGPFTYNEQFF
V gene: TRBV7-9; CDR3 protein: CASSFMGDNSPLHF
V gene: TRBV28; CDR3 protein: CASSLLAGTGGIGTQYF
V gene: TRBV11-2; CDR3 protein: CASSLEGRGTEAFF
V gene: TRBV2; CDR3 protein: CASSETEDTQYF
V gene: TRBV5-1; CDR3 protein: CASSAGQGTTYEQYF
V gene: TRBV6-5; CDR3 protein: CASSERDTPYEQYF
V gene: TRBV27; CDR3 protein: CASRKGASGANVLTF
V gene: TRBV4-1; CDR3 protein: CASSQDPQYNEQFF
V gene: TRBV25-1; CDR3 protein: CASSGHGQGSNQPQHF
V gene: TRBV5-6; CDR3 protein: CASSFHGFDEKLFF
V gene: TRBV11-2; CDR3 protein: CASSLTSGVYYNEQFF
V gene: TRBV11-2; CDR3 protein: CASSFGLLAGQLFF
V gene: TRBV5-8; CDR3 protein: CASRKTGTGEQYF
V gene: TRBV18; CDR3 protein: CASSPWVEDTQYF
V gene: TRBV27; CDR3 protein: CASRNLGQGYTDTQYF
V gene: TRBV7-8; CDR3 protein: CASSKDTVGFHGYTF
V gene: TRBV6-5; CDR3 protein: CASSYRADTEAFF
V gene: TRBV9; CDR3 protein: CASSASGGQGGNEQFF
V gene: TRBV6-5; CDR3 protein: CASSYRPLTGTQYF
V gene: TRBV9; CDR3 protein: CASSPRSRYEKLFF
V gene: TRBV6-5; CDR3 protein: CASSYDLNTEAFF
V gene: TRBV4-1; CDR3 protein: CASSQGGMRAENGYTF
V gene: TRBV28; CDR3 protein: CASSSAFNRYGYTF
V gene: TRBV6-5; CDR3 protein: CASSNRGVDEQFF
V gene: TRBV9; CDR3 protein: CASSVEGRANEKLFF
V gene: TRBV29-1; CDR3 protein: CSVSPLETYEQYF
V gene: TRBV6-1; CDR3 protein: CASSEARPGANNQPQHF
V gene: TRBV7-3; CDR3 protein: CASSLALPGTAYEQYF
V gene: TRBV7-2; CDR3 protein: CASSRLTSAHSYEQYF
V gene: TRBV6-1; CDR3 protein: CASSWTSYEQYF
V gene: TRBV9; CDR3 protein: CASSAGTGDSGANVLTF
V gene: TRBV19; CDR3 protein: CASTHPGRASGANVLTF
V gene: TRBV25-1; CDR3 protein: CASSESDSSEGNTGELFF
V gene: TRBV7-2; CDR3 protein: CASSPGTSGRVSYNEQFF
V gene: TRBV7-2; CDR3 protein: CASSPPGSGNTIYF
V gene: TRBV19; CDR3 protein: CASSRGQGFSYEQYF
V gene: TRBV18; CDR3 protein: CASSPQGTGVGTDTQYF
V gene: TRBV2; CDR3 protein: CASSEREGEKLFF
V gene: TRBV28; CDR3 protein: CASSLRAGTYEQYF
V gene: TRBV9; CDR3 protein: CASSVTPGLAYNEQFF
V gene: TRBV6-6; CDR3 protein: CASSYSPSPLNTEAFF
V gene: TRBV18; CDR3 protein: CASSPRQGGTYEQYF
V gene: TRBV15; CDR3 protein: CATSRGTTEETQYF
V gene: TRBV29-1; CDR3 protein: CSVEPPLDTQYF
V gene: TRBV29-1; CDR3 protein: CSVENRANTGELFF
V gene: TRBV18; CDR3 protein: CASSPQTGASTDTQYF
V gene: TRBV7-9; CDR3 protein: CASSFGINEQFF